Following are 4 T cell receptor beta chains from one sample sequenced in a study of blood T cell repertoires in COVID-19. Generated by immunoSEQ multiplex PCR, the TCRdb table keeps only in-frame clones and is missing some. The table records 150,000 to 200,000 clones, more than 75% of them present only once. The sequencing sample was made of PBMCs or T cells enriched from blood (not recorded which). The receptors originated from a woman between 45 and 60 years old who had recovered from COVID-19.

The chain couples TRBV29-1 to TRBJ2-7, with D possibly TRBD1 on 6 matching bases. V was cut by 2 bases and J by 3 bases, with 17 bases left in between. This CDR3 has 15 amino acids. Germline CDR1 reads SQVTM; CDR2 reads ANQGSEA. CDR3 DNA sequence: TGCAGCGTTGAACCATCGAGCAGGGGAGACTACGAGCAGTACTTC. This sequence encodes CSVEPSSRGDYEQYF.

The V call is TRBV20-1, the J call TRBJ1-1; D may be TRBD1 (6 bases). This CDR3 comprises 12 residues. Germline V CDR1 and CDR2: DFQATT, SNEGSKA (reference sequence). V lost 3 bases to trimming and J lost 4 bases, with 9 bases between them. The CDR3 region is CSASQGSTEAFF. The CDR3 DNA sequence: TGCAGTGCTAGTCAGGGGAGCACTGAAGCTTTCTTT.

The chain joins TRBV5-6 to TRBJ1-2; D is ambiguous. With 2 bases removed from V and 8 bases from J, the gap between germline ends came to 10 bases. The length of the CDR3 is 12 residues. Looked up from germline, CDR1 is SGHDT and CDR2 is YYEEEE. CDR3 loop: CASSFPGGGYTF. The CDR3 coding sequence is TGTGCCAGCAGCTTCCCAGGTGGGGGCTACACCTTC. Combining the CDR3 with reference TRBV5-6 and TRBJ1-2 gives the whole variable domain DAGVTQSPTHLIKTRGQQVTLRCSPKSGHDTVSWYQQALGQGPQFIFQYYEEEERQRGNFPDRFSGHQFPNYSSELNVNALLLGDSALYLCASSFPGGGYTFGSGTRLTVV.

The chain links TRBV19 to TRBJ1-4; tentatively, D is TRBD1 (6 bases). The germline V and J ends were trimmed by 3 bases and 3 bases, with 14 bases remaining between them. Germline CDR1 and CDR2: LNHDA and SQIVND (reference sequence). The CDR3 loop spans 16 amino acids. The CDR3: CASSMLRGTANEKLFF. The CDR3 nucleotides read TGTGCCAGTAGTATGCTCAGGGGCACCGCTAATGAAAAACTGTTTTTT.